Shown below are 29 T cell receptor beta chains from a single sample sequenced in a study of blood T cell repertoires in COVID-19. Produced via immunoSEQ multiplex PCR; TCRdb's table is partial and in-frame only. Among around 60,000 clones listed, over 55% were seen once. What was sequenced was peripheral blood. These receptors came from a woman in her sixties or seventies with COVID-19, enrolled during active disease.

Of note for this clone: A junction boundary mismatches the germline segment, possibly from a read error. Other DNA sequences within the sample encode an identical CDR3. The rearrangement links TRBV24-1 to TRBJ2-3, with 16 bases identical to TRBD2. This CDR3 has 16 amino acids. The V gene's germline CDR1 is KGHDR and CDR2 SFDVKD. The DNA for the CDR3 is TGCGCCACCAGTGAGGGGACTAGCGGGAGGGGAGATACGCAGTATTTT. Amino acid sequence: CATSEGTSGRGDTQYF.

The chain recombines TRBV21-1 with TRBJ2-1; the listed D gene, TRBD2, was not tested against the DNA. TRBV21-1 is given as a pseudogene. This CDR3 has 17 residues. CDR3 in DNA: TGTGCCAGCAGTTACCTCACACGGGATTGCTCCTACAATGAGCAGTTCTTC. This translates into CASSYLTRDCSYNEQFF.

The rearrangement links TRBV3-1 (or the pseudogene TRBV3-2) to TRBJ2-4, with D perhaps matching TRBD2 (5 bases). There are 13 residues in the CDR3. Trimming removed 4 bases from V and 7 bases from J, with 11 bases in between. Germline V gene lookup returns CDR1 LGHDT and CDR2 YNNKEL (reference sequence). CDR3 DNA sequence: TGTGCCAGCAGCCGGTTGGGAGAGAACATTCAGTACTTC. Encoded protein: CASSRLGENIQYF.

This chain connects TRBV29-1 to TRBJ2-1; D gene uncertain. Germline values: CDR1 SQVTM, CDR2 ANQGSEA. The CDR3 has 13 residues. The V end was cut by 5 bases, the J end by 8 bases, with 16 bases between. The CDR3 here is CSVFLDIGDEQFF. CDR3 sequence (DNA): TGCAGCGTTTTTCTCGACATAGGCGATGAGCAGTTCTTC.

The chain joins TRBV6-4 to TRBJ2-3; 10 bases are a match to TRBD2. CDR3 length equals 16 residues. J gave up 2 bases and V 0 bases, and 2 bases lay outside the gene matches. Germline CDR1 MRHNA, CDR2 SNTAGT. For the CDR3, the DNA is TGTGCCAGCAGTGACTCTACTAGCGGGGCCACAGATACGCAGTATTTT. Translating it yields CASSDSTSGATDTQYF.

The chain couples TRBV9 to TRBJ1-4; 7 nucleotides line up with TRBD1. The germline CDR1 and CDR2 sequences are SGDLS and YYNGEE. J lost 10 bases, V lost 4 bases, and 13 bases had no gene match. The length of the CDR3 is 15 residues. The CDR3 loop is CASSPSTGALGKLFF. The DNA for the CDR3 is TGTGCCAGCAGCCCTTCAACAGGGGCCCTGGGAAAACTGTTTTTT.

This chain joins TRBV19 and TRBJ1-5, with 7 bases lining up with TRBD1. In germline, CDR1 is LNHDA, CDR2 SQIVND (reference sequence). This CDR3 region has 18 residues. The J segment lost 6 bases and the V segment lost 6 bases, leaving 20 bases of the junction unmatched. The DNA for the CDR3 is TGTGCCAGTAGCCGGAGACAGGGACAAGGATCTATGGGTCAGCCCCAGCATTTT. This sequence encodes CASSRRQGQGSMGQPQHF.

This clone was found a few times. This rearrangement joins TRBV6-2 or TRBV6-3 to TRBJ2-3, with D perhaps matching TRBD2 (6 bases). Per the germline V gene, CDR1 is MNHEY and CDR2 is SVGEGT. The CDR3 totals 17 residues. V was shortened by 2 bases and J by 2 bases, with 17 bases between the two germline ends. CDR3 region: CASSYNLGEASTDTQYF. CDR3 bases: TGTGCCAGCAGTTACAACCTGGGGGAGGCCTCCACAGATACGCAGTATTTT.

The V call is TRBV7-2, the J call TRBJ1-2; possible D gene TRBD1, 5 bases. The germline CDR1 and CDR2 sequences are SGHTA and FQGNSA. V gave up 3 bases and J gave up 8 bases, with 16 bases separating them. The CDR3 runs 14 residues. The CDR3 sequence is CASSFGGRGGGYTF. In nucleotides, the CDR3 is TGTGCCAGCAGCTTCGGAGGGAGGGGAGGGGGCTACACCTTC.

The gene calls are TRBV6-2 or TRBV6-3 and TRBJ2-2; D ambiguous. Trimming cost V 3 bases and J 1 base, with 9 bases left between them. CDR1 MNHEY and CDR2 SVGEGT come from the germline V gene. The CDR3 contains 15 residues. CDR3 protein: CASSYVKLNTGELFF. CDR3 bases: TGTGCCAGCAGTTATGTGAAGCTGAACACCGGGGAGCTGTTTTTT.

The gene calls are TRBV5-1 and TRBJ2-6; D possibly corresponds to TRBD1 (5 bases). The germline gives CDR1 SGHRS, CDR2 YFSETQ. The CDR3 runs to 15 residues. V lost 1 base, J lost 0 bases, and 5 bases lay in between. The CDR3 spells CASSLQGSGANVLTF. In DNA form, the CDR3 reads TGCGCCAGCAGCTTGCAGGGCTCTGGGGCCAACGTCCTGACTTTC.

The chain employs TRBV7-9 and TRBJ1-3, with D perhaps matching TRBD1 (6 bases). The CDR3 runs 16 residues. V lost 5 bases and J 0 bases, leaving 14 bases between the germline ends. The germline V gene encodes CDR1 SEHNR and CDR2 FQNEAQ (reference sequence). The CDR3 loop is CASSPTRTASGNTIYF. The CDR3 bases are TGTGCCAGCAGCCCCACCCGGACAGCCTCTGGAAACACCATATATTTT.

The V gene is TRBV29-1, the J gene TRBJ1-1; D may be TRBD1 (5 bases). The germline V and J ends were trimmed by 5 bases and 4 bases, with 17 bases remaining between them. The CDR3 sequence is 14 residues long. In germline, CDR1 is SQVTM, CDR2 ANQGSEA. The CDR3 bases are TGCAGCGTTAGGATGCAGGGAGGGAGCACTGAAGCTTTCTTT. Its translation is CSVRMQGGSTEAFF. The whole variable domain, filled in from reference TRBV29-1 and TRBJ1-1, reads SAVISQKPSRDICQRGTSLTIQCQVDSQVTMMFWYRQQPGQSLTLIATANQGSEATYESGFVIDKFPISRPNLTFSTLTVSNMSPEDSSIYLCSVRMQGGSTEAFFGQGTRLTVV.

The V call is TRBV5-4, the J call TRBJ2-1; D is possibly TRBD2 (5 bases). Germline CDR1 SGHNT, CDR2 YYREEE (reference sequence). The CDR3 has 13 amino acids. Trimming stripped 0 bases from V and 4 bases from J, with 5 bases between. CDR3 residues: CASSLVAYNEQFF. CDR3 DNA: TGTGCCAGCAGCTTGGTAGCGTACAATGAGCAGTTCTTC.

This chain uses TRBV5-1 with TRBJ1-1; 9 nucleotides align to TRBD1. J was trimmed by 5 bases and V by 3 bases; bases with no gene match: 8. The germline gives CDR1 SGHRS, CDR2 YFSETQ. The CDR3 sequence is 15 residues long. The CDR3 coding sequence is TGCGCCAGCAGCTCAAACAGGGGGCGCGGGACTGAAGCTTTCTTT. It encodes CASSSNRGRGTEAFF.

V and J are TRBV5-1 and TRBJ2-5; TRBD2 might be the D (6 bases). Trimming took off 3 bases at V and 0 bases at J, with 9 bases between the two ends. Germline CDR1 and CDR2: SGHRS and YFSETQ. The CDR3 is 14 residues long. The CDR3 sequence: CASSSGVYQETQYF. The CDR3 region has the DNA TGCGCCAGCAGCTCGGGAGTGTACCAAGAGACCCAGTACTTC.

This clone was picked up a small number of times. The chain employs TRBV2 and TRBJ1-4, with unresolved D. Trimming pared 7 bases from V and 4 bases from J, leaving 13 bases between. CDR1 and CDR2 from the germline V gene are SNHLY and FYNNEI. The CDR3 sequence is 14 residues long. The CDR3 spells CASKLNRDNEKLFF. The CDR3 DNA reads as TGTGCCAGCAAGTTGAACAGAGATAATGAAAAACTGTTTTTT.

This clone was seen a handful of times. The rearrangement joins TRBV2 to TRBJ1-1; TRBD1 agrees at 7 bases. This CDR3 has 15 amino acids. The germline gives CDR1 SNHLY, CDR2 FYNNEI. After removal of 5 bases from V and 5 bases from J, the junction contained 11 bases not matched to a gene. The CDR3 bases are TGTGCCAGCAGTTCCCCCGACAGGGAAAGGACTGAAGCTTTCTTT. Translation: CASSSPDRERTEAFF.

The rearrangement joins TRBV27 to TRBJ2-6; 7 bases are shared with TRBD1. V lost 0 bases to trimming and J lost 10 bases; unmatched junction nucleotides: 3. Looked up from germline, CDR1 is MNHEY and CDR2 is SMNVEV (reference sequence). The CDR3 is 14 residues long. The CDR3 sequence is CASSLSGTANVLTF. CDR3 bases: TGTGCCAGCAGTTTATCCGGGACAGCAAACGTCCTGACTTTC. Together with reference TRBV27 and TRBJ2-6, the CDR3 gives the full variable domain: EAQVTQNPRYLITVTGKKLTVTCSQNMNHEYMSWYRQDPGLGLRQIYYSMNVEVTDKGDVPEGYKVSRKEKRNFPLILESPSPNQTSLYFCASSLSGTANVLTFGAGSRLTVL.

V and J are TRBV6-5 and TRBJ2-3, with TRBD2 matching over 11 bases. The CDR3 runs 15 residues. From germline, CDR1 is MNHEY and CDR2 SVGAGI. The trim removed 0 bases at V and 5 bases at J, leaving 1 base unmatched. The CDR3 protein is CASSYSTSGVDTQYF. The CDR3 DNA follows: TGTGCCAGCAGTTACTCGACTAGCGGGGTAGATACGCAGTATTTT.

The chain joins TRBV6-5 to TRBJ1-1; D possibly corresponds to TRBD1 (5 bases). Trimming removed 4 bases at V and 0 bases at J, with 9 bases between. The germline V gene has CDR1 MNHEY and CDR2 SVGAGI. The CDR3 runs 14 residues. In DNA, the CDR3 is TGTGCCAGCAGTTGGGGCAGGGTGAACACTGAAGCTTTCTTT. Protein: CASSWGRVNTEAFF.

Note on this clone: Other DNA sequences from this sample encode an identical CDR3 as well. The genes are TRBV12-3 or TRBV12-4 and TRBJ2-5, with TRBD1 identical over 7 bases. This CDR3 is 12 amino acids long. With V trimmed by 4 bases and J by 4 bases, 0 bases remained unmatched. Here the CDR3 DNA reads TGTGCCAGCAGTTCAGGGGGAGAGACCCAGTACTTC. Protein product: CASSSGGETQYF.

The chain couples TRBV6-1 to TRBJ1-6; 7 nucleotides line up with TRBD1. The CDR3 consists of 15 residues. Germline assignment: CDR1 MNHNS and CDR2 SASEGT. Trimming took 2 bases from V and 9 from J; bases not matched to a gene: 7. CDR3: CASSETGARSSPLHF. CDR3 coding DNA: TGTGCCAGCAGTGAAACAGGGGCGCGGAGTTCACCCCTCCACTTT.

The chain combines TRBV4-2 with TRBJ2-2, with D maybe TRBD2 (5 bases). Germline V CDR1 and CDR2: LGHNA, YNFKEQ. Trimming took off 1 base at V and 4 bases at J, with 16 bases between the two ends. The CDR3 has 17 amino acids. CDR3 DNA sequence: TGTGCCAGCAGCCAAGTCGTAGGTCTAGCAGCCACCGGGGAGCTGTTTTTT. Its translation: CASSQVVGLAATGELFF.

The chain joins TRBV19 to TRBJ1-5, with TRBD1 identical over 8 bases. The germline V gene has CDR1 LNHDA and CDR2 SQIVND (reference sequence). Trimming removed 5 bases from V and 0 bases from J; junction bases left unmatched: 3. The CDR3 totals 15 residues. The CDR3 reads CASSLTGDSNQPQHF. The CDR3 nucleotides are TGTGCCAGTAGTCTGACAGGGGATAGCAATCAGCCCCAGCATTTT. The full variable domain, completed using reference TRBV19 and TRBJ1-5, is DGGITQSPKYLFRKEGQNVTLSCEQNLNHDAMYWYRQDPGQGLRLIYYSQIVNDFQKGDIAEGYSVSREKKESFPLTVTSAQKNPTAFYLCASSLTGDSNQPQHFGDGTRLSIL.

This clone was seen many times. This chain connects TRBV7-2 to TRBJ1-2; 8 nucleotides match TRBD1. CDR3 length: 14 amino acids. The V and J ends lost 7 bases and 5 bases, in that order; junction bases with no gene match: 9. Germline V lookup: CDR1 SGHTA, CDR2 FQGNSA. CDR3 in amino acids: CASTRTGWEYGYTF. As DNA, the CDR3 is TGTGCCAGCACCCGGACAGGGTGGGAATATGGCTACACCTTC.

CDR3 loop: CASSYSFLRDTQYF. DNA of the CDR3: TGTGCCAGCAGTTACTCTTTCCTGAGGGATACGCAGTATTTT. V gene TRBV6-2 or TRBV6-3 combines with J gene TRBJ2-3; D unresolved. This CDR3 comprises 14 residues. V lost 0 bases to trimming and J lost 6 bases, with 10 bases between them. Germline loops: CDR1 MNHEY, CDR2 SVGEGT.

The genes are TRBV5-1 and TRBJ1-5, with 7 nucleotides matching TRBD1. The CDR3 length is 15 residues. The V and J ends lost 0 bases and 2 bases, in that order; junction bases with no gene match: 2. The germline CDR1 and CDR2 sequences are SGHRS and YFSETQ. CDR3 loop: CASSLDGQGNQPQHF. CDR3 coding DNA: TGCGCCAGCAGCTTGGATGGACAGGGCAATCAGCCCCAGCATTTT.

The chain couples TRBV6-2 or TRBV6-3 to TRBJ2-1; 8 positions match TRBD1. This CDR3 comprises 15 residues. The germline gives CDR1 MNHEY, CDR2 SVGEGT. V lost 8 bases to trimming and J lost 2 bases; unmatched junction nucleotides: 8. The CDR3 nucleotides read TGTGCCAGCCGTTCTACAGGGGGAACCTACAATGAGCAGTTCTTC. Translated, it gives CASRSTGGTYNEQFF.